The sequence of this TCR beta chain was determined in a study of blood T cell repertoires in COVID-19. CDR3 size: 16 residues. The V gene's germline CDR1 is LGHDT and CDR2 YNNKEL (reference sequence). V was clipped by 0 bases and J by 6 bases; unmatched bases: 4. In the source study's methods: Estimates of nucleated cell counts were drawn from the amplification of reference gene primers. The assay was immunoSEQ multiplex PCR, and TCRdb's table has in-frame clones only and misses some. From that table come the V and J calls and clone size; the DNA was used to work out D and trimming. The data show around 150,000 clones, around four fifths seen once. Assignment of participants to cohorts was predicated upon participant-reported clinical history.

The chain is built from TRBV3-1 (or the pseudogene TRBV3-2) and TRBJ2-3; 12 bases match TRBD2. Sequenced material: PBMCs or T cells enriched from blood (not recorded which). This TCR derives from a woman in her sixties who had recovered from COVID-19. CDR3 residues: CASSQDLAGGPDTQYF. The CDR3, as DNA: TGTGCCAGCAGCCAAGATCTAGCGGGAGGGCCGGATACGCAGTATTTT.